Listed here are 27 T cell receptor beta chains from one sample, sequenced in a study of blood T cell repertoires in COVID-19. The data were produced by immunoSEQ multiplex PCR, yet TCRdb's version contains in-frame clones alone and is incomplete. The sample carries more than 65,000 clones, about 85% recorded once. The specimen sequenced was peripheral blood. These receptors came from a man in his 60s with active or convalescent COVID-19.

V usage is TRBV7-9 and J usage is TRBJ1-1; TRBD1 matches at 7 bases. CDR3 size: 13 residues. CDR1 and CDR2 from the germline V gene are SEHNR and FQNEAQ (reference sequence). V lost 6 bases and J lost 1; bases outside the gene matches: 2. The DNA for the CDR3 is TGTGCCAGCAGGGGACAGAAGAACACTGAAGCTTTCTTT. Protein: CASRGQKNTEAFF.

The chain carries TRBV18 and TRBJ2-5; TRBD2 is a possible D gene (5 bases). Germline values: CDR1 KGHSH, CDR2 LQKENI. The CDR3 is made up of 11 amino acids. V was shortened by 5 bases and J by 8 bases, with 9 bases between the two germline ends. CDR3 protein: CASSERETQYF. CDR3 coding DNA: TGTGCCAGCTCAGAACGGGAAACCCAGTACTTC.

The rearrangement uses TRBV7-9 and TRBJ1-4; D not certain. Trimming shortened V by 2 bases and J by 4 bases, and 11 bases separated the two germline ends. Germline V lookup: CDR1 SEHNR, CDR2 FQNEAQ (reference sequence). The CDR3 contains 15 residues. The CDR3 loop is CASSLSQMVNEKLFF. DNA of the CDR3: TGTGCCAGCAGCTTAAGTCAGATGGTTAATGAAAAACTGTTTTTT.

This chain links TRBV9 with TRBJ2-2; 8 nucleotides line up with TRBD2. Germline CDR1 and CDR2: SGDLS and YYNGEE. The J segment lost 5 bases and the V segment lost 4 bases, leaving 10 bases of the junction unmatched. The CDR3 runs to 16 residues. The CDR3 coding sequence is TGTGCCAGCAGCTCCCGGGGGGGCAGGGGAACCGGGGAGCTGTTTTTT. Its translation is CASSSRGGRGTGELFF. Variable domain in full (rest from reference TRBV9 and TRBJ2-2): DSGVTQTPKHLITATGQRVTLRCSPRSGDLSVYWYQQSLDQGLQFLIQYYNGEERAKGNILERFSAQQFPDLHSELNLSSLELGDSALYFCASSSRGGRGTGELFFGEGSRLTVL.

This clone was recorded a few times. The V gene is TRBV25-1, the J gene TRBJ1-4, with 10 bases aligning to TRBD1. V lost 4 bases to trimming and J lost 7 bases; unmatched junction nucleotides: 6. The length of the CDR3 is 15 residues. Germline-derived CDR1 and CDR2 are MGHDK and SYGVNS. CDR3 nucleotides: TGTGCCAGCAGTGGGGACAGGGGATGGGTTGAAAAACTGTTTTTT. Translating gives CASSGDRGWVEKLFF.

J is TRBJ2-7 and V is TRBV7-9; D is uncertain. CDR3 length: 13 amino acids. Deletions cut 6 bases from V and 0 bases from J, with 9 bases between. Germline V gene sequence: CDR1 SEHNR, CDR2 FQNEAQ (reference sequence). CDR3 in amino acids: CASSPWSSYEQYF. The DNA of the CDR3 is TGTGCCAGCAGTCCCTGGAGCTCCTACGAGCAGTACTTC.

The CDR3 loop is CATNTAGDTGYTF. The DNA of the CDR3 is TGTGCCACCAACACAGCCGGGGATACTGGCTACACCTTC. The genes are TRBV6-5 and TRBJ1-2; D is ambiguous. The length of the CDR3 is 13 residues. The V end lost 10 bases, the J end lost 7 bases, and 19 bases lay between the germline ends. Per the germline V gene, CDR1 is MNHEY and CDR2 is SVGAGI.

V gene TRBV4-1 combines with J gene TRBJ1-2, with D perhaps TRBD1 (6 bases). The CDR3 spans 15 residues. Germline V CDR1 and CDR2: MGHRA, YSYEKL. Between the trimmed V and J ends, which lost 5 bases and 5 bases, there was a span of 18 bases. For the CDR3, the DNA is TGCGCCAGCAGCGATCGGACAGCTAAAGGATATGGCTACACCTTC. Translating gives CASSDRTAKGYGYTF.

The V call is TRBV5-5, the J call TRBJ1-1, with unresolved D. Germline assignment: CDR1 SGHKS and CDR2 YYEKEE (reference sequence). Between the trimmed V and J ends, which lost 0 bases and 6 bases, there was a span of 9 bases. The CDR3 is made up of 13 amino acids. CDR3 nucleotide sequence: TGTGCCAGCAGCTTGGGAGGCAGTTCTGAAGCTTTCTTT. The encoded protein is CASSLGGSSEAFF.

The rearrangement links TRBV19 to TRBJ1-1; D is unclear. CDR3 length equals 11 residues. Per germline, CDR1 LNHDA and CDR2 SQIVND (reference sequence). The V and J ends lost 5 bases and 5 bases respectively, with 6 bases between them. The DNA for the CDR3 is TGTGCCAGTAGTCCGGGGACTGAAGCTTTCTTT. This sequence encodes CASSPGTEAFF. The whole variable domain, remainder taken from reference TRBV19 and TRBJ1-1, is DGGITQSPKYLFRKEGQNVTLSCEQNLNHDAMYWYRQDPGQGLRLIYYSQIVNDFQKGDIAEGYSVSREKKESFPLTVTSAQKNPTAFYLCASSPGTEAFFGQGTRLTVV.

This clone was counted once. The V and J genes are TRBV19 and TRBJ1-2; D perhaps matches TRBD1 (6 bases). The length of the CDR3 is 13 residues. Trimming removed 6 bases from V and 8 bases from J, with 16 bases in between. Germline-derived CDR1 and CDR2 are LNHDA and SQIVND (reference sequence). The CDR3 protein is CASSTVGQMGYTF. CDR3 in DNA: TGTGCCAGTAGCACGGTGGGACAAATGGGCTACACCTTC. The full variable domain, completed using reference TRBV19 and TRBJ1-2, is DGGITQSPKYLFRKEGQNVTLSCEQNLNHDAMYWYRQDPGQGLRLIYYSQIVNDFQKGDIAEGYSVSREKKESFPLTVTSAQKNPTAFYLCASSTVGQMGYTFGSGTRLTVV.

The chain is built from TRBV6-6 and TRBJ1-5, with a possible D match to TRBD1 (5 bases). The CDR3 loop spans 12 amino acids. From germline, CDR1 is MNHNY and CDR2 SVGAGI (reference sequence). CDR3 nucleotides: TGTGCAAACGGGGGGGGGAATCAGCCCCAGCATTTT. It specifies CANGGGNQPQHF.

The rearrangement links TRBV7-2 to TRBJ2-3, with D perhaps matching TRBD2 (7 bases). From germline, CDR1 is SGHTA and CDR2 FQGNSA. V was clipped by 2 bases and J by 1 base, with 13 bases between them. There are 16 residues in the CDR3. The CDR3 loop is CASSLITGRGTDTQYF. The DNA of the CDR3 is TGTGCCAGCAGCTTAATAACAGGGAGGGGCACAGATACGCAGTATTTT.

This clone appeared a few times. CDR3 amino acids: CASSLTGTGVSNTGELFF. The CDR3 region has the DNA TGTGCCAGCAGCTTAACCGGGACAGGGGTATCGAACACCGGGGAGCTGTTTTTT. The rearrangement links TRBV11-3 to TRBJ2-2; TRBD1 aligns across 10 bases. Germline CDR1 reads SGHNT; CDR2 reads YENEEA. This CDR3 is 18 amino acids long. The V segment lost 2 bases and the J segment 0 bases; nucleotides outside the gene matches: 6.

The chain links TRBV9 to TRBJ2-3; 7 bases agree with TRBD1. The CDR3 consists of 17 residues. Germline assignment: CDR1 SGDLS and CDR2 YYNGEE. The ends lost 2 bases at V and 2 bases at J; junction bases unmatched: 11. CDR3 in amino acids: CASSVSPSTGYTDTQYF. For the CDR3, the DNA is TGTGCCAGCAGCGTCTCCCCCTCGACAGGGTACACAGATACGCAGTATTTT.

The genes are TRBV19 and TRBJ2-7; D may be TRBD1 (6 bases). V dropped 6 bases and J dropped 4 bases, with 19 bases sitting between them. The CDR3 loop spans 15 amino acids. CDR1 LNHDA and CDR2 SQIVND come from the germline V gene (reference sequence). The CDR3 sequence: CASSLGQSSLYEQYF. The CDR3 coding sequence is TGTGCCAGTAGCCTTGGACAGTCCTCGTTATACGAGCAGTACTTC.

Sample share makes this clone medium-sized. The chain carries TRBV13 and TRBJ1-1; 7 nucleotides align to TRBD1. The CDR3 totals 13 residues. Germline lookup yields CDR1 PRHDT and CDR2 FYEKMQ (reference sequence). V trimming: 1 base; J trimming: 4 bases; junction bases outside the gene matches: 0. This CDR3 reads CASSLEGATEAFF. The DNA of the CDR3 is TGTGCCAGCAGCTTAGAGGGGGCCACTGAAGCTTTCTTT.

Many counts were recorded for this clone. This chain joins TRBV6-4 and TRBJ2-3; 8 bases fit TRBD1. The CDR3 extends over 13 amino acids. From germline, CDR1 is MRHNA and CDR2 SNTAGT. Trimming took 8 bases from V and 2 from J; bases not matched to a gene: 3. The CDR3 reads CASGQGVTDTQYF. CDR3 nucleotide sequence: TGTGCCAGCGGACAGGGAGTCACAGATACGCAGTATTTT.

This chain links TRBV19 with TRBJ2-5; TRBD2 agrees at 8 bases. The CDR3 runs 15 residues. Looked up from germline, CDR1 is LNHDA and CDR2 is SQIVND (reference sequence). Germline trimming cut 6 bases from V and 7 bases from J; bases unmatched to any gene: 13. In nucleotides, the CDR3 is TGTGCCAGTAGAGGGACCGGGACTAGTAGGGGGACCCAGTACTTC. Protein product: CASRGTGTSRGTQYF.

V and J are TRBV7-9 and TRBJ1-2; 10 bases line up with TRBD1. The CDR3 covers 16 residues. After removal of 3 bases from V and 5 bases from J, the junction contained 9 bases not matched to a gene. The germline CDR1 and CDR2 sequences are SEHNR and FQNEAQ (reference sequence). CDR3 sequence: CASSFPPGQGKYGYTF. The CDR3, as DNA: TGTGCCAGCAGCTTCCCCCCGGGACAGGGGAAGTATGGCTACACCTTC.

This chain joins TRBV18 and TRBJ1-4, with 7 bases that match TRBD1. The junction had 11 bases not matched to a gene; V was cut back by 8 bases and J by 8 bases. Germline assignment: CDR1 KGHSH and CDR2 LQKENI. This CDR3 comprises 14 residues. CDR3 nucleotides: TGTGCCAGCACCCTACAGGGGATGACGGAAAAACTGTTTTTT. It yields the protein CASTLQGMTEKLFF.

The table lists this clone with many counts. J is TRBJ2-3 and V is TRBV7-2; 8 positions match TRBD1. The V gene's germline CDR1 is SGHTA and CDR2 FQGNSA. The ends lost 7 bases at V and 7 bases at J; junction bases unmatched: 7. This CDR3 has 13 amino acids. CDR3 sequence reads: CASTEDRVYTQYF. CDR3 sequence (DNA): TGTGCCAGCACCGAGGACAGGGTATATACGCAGTATTTT.

The count of this clone is one. V and J are TRBV19 and TRBJ2-4; D is perhaps TRBD2 (6 bases). CDR3 length: 19 residues. The germline V and J ends were trimmed by 6 bases and 1 base, with 25 bases remaining between them. CDR1 is LNHDA, CDR2 SQIVND, per germline (reference sequence). The CDR3 coding sequence is TGTGCCAGTAGGGACCCCGGGCGGGGCGGACCGGACGCCAAAAACATTCAGTACTTC. Translated: CASRDPGRGGPDAKNIQYF. Using reference TRBV19 and TRBJ2-4 for the parts outside the CDR3, the full variable domain is DGGITQSPKYLFRKEGQNVTLSCEQNLNHDAMYWYRQDPGQGLRLIYYSQIVNDFQKGDIAEGYSVSREKKESFPLTVTSAQKNPTAFYLCASRDPGRGGPDAKNIQYFGAGTRLSVL.

V gene TRBV5-4 combines with J gene TRBJ1-6; perhaps TRBD1 as D (6 bases). Germline values: CDR1 SGHNT, CDR2 YYREEE (reference sequence). The CDR3 length is 14 residues. The V and J ends lost 0 bases and 12 bases respectively, with 13 bases between them. The DNA of the CDR3 is TGTGCCAGCAGCTTGGACCGGGCCAGGGGACCCCTCCACTTT. It codes for CASSLDRARGPLHF.

V is TRBV15 and J is TRBJ1-1; D gene uncertain. CDR3 size: 14 residues. Trimming took off 3 bases at V and 4 bases at J, with 12 bases between the two ends. The V gene's germline CDR1 is LNHNV and CDR2 YYDKDF (reference sequence). CDR3: CATSSANMATEAFF. The CDR3 DNA reads TGTGCCACCAGCAGTGCCAATATGGCCACTGAAGCTTTCTTT.

The V call is TRBV29-1, the J call TRBJ1-2; D gene uncertain. Germline CDR1 is SQVTM and CDR2 is ANQGSEA. This CDR3 has 13 amino acids. V lost 6 bases, J lost 4 bases, and 15 bases lay in between. Here the CDR3 reads CSVEEFLGYGYTF. Written as DNA, the CDR3 is TGCAGCGTGGAGGAGTTTCTTGGCTATGGCTACACCTTC.

The chain has TRBV7-2 and TRBJ2-7; 8 bases agree with TRBD1. V shed 2 bases and J 4 bases; nucleotides not matched to a gene: 10. In germline, CDR1 is SGHTA, CDR2 FQGNSA. The CDR3 has 16 amino acids. CDR3 nucleotides: TGTGCCAGCAGCTTAAGGGGGACAGGCCCTTTTTACGAGCAGTACTTC. It yields the protein CASSLRGTGPFYEQYF.